This TCR beta chain derives from a study of blood T cell repertoires in COVID-19. Assay: immunoSEQ multiplex PCR; the TCRdb copy retains only in-frame clones and omits some. Of 64,000 or so clones in the sample, 80% to 90% were seen once. The germline V gene has CDR1 SGDLS and CDR2 YYNGEE. This CDR3 spans 14 amino acids. Trimming left V 0 bases short and J 3 bases short, with 6 bases between. This sequence originates from a middle-aged man with acute or convalescent COVID-19. The sequencing sample was made of peripheral blood. This chain joins TRBV9 and TRBJ2-2; TRBD2 is a possible D gene (6 bases). The CDR3 loop reads CASSVGGDTGELFF. CDR3 nucleotide sequence: TGTGCCAGCAGCGTAGGGGGGGACACCGGGGAGCTGTTTTTT.